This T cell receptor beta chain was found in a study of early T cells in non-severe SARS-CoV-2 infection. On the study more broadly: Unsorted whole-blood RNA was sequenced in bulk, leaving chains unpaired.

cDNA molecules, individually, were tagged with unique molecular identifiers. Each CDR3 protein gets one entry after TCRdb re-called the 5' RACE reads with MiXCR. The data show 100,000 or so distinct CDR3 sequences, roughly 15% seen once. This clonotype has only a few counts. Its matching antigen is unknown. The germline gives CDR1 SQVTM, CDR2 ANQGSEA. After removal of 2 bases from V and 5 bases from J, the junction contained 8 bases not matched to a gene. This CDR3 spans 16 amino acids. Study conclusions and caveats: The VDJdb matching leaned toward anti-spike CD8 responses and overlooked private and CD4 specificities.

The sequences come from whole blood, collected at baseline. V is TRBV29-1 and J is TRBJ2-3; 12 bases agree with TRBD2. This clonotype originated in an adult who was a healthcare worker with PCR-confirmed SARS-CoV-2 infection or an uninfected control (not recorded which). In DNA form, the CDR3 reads TGCAGCGTTGAAAAAGCTAGCGGGAGGGCTGTAGATACGCAGTATTTT. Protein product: CSVEKASGRAVDTQYF.